This entry lists 9 T cell receptor beta chains sequenced from one sample in a study of CD8 T cells in ankylosing spondylitis. One entry per CDR3 protein, called by TCRdb with MiXCR from the 5' RACE reads. The repertoire includes 200,000 to 300,000 distinct CDR3 sequences, about 24% of them detected once, and around 0.64% sits in the top ten. Sequencing used blood, either unsorted or a sorted T cell fraction (not recorded which). These receptors all stem from a male donor with ankylosing spondylitis or in good health (not recorded which).

In its sample, this clonotype was seen a few times. V and J are TRBV28 and TRBJ2-7, with 9 positions matching TRBD2. CDR1 MDHEN and CDR2 SYDVKM come from the germline V gene. V trimming: 6 bases; J trimming: 7 bases; junction bases outside the gene matches: 7. The CDR3 length is 13 residues. This chain's CDR3 is CASRSGGGEEQYF. The DNA of the CDR3 is TGTGCCAGCAGGTCGGGCGGGGGGGAGGAGCAGTACTTC.

This clonotype appeared many times. This chain links TRBV6-1 with TRBJ2-7; 10 bases fit TRBD2. The CDR3 extends over 16 amino acids. Per the germline V gene, CDR1 is MNHNS and CDR2 is SASEGT. The V gene end was trimmed by 5 bases and the J gene end by 3 bases; junction bases not matched to a gene: 10. For the CDR3, the DNA is TGTGCCAGCAGTACCAACGGACTAGCGGCCAACTACGAGCAGTACTTC. As protein: CASSTNGLAANYEQYF.

This clonotype was seen many times. V and J are TRBV12-3 or TRBV12-4 and TRBJ1-5; D gene ambiguous. The CDR3 contains 15 residues. V was shortened by 6 bases and J by 1 base, with 13 bases between the two germline ends. The CDR3 loop is CASSRSGVSNQPQHF. As DNA, the CDR3 is TGTGCCAGCAGCCGATCCGGGGTCAGCAATCAGCCCCAGCATTTT.

This clonotype was detected many times. The J gene is TRBJ2-3, the V gene TRBV5-1, with 7 nucleotides matching TRBD2. Germline CDR1 and CDR2: SGHRS and YFSETQ. With V trimmed by 0 bases and J by 2 bases, 6 bases remained unmatched. This CDR3 contains 16 residues. CDR3 protein: CASSLDAGTTTDTQYF. The CDR3 DNA follows: TGCGCCAGCAGCTTGGATGCTGGGACTACCACAGATACGCAGTATTTT.

This clonotype was counted between two and nine times. The chain has TRBV6-5 and TRBJ2-5; 7 bases map to TRBD1. Germline assignment: CDR1 MNHEY and CDR2 SVGAGI. The CDR3 extends over 14 amino acids. The trim removed 1 base at V and 2 bases at J, leaving 1 base unmatched. CDR3 nucleotides: TGTGCCAGCAGTTACTTGGACAGGCAAGAGACCCAGTACTTC. Its translation is CASSYLDRQETQYF.

This clonotype has more than one count but fewer than ten. This chain connects TRBV4-1 to TRBJ2-3; D remains ambiguous. The V and J ends lost 1 base and 8 bases respectively, with 4 bases between them. CDR3 size: 11 residues. From germline, CDR1 is MGHRA and CDR2 YSYEKL. DNA of the CDR3: TGCGCCAGCAGCCAAGCGGGTACGCAGTATTTT. It encodes CASSQAGTQYF.

This clonotype was seen ten or more times. V usage is TRBV11-1 and J usage is TRBJ2-3; the D is unclear. The CDR3 runs 14 residues. The V end lost 2 bases, the J end lost 2 bases, and 8 bases lay between the germline ends. Germline V lookup: CDR1 SGHAT, CDR2 FQDESV (reference sequence). CDR3 nucleotides: TGTGCCAGCAGCTTATTACAGAACACAGATACGCAGTATTTT. This encodes CASSLLQNTDTQYF. The variable domain in full, completed from reference TRBV11-1 and TRBJ2-3, reads EAEVAQSPRYKITEKSQAVAFWCDPISGHATLYWYRQILGQGPELLVQFQDESVVDDSQLPKDRFSAERLKGVDSTLKIQPAELGDSAMYLCASSLLQNTDTQYFGPGTRLTVL.

This clonotype was recorded many times. The CDR3: CASSGQGEKLFF. CDR3 nucleotide sequence: TGTGCCAGCAGCGGACAGGGTGAAAAACTGTTTTTT. The genes are TRBV2 and TRBJ1-4, with 8 nucleotides matching TRBD1. This CDR3 comprises 12 residues. Germline V gene sequence: CDR1 SNHLY, CDR2 FYNNEI. V gave up 6 bases and J gave up 7 bases; unmatched junction bases: 1.

This clonotype occurred many times. V and J are TRBV28 and TRBJ2-4; a possible D gene is TRBD2 (6 bases). Trimming cost V 5 bases and J 7 bases, with 12 bases left between them. In germline, CDR1 is MDHEN, CDR2 SYDVKM. This CDR3 has 13 amino acids. CDR3 in amino acids: CASSPSGGNIQYF. The CDR3 DNA reads TGTGCCAGCAGTCCCTCAGGAGGGAACATTCAGTACTTC.